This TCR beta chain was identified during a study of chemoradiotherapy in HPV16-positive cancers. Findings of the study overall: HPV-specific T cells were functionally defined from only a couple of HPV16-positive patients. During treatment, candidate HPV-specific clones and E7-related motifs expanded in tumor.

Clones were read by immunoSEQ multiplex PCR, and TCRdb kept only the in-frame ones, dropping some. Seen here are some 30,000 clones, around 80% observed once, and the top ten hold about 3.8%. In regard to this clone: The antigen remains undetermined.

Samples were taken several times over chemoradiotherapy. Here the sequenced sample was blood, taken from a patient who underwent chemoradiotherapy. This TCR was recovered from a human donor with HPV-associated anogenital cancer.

In DNA, the CDR3 is TGTGCTAGTGTCATTAACACTGAAGCTTTCTTT. Protein: CASVINTEAFF. V and J are TRBV12-5 and TRBJ1-1; D not certain. This CDR3 is built from 11 residues. Trimming stripped 7 bases from V and 2 bases from J, with 5 bases between. Germline CDR1 reads LGHNT; CDR2 reads FRNRAP. The full variable domain, in which reference TRBV12-5 and TRBJ1-1 provide the parts outside the CDR3, is DARVTQTPRHKVTEMGQEVTMRCQPILGHNTVFWYRQTMMQGLELLAYFRNRAPLDDSGMPKDRFSAEMPDATLATLKIQPSEPRDSAVYFCASVINTEAFFGQGTRLTVV.